Below are 28 T cell receptor beta chains sequenced from a single sample in a study of post-analysis software for immune sequencing data. Unique molecular identifiers featured in each of the TCR beta cDNA libraries. From the PCR reads, TCRdb called clonotypes with MiXCR, one entry per CDR3 protein. This sample carries around 400,000 distinct CDR3 sequences, about 39% of them seen once, and the ten largest clones take 7.6%. Their cognate antigens are unknown. Study outcomes and limitations: Included in a set of roughly 5 TRBV segments more frequent in patients than controls were TRBV5-6, TRBV5-1 and TRBV20-1.

Material: blood. The receptors were sampled from a girl aged 2-10 years with multiple sclerosis.

This clonotype was observed a few times. The chain combines TRBV20-1 with TRBJ2-5, with D possibly matching TRBD1 (5 bases). Germline V gene sequence: CDR1 DFQATT, CDR2 SNEGSKA (reference sequence). The CDR3 runs to 15 residues. Trimming pared 6 bases from V and 7 bases from J, leaving 24 bases between. CDR3 nucleotide sequence: TGCAGTGCCCCGGACGGACCGGCAACAAGGGGGACCCAGTACTTC. Translated, it gives CSAPDGPATRGTQYF.

This clonotype was counted only a few times. The J gene is TRBJ1-2, the V gene TRBV7-2, with unresolved D. The CDR3 sequence is 16 residues long. V was cut by 1 base and J by 4 bases, with 16 bases left in between. Germline CDR1 SGHTA, CDR2 FQGNSA. CDR3 nucleotide sequence: TGTGCCAGCAGCTTAGTGGGCGGACCTCTTGGCTATGGCTACACCTTC. This gives the protein CASSLVGGPLGYGYTF. The full variable domain, with the rest looked up from reference TRBV7-2 and TRBJ1-2, is GAGVSQSPSNKVTEKGKDVELRCDPISGHTALYWYRQSLGQGLEFLIYFQGNSAPDKSGLPSDRFSAERTGGSVSTLTIQRTQQEDSAVYLCASSLVGGPLGYGYTFGSGTRLTVV.

The table lists this clonotype with a few counts. The chain combines TRBV6-5 with TRBJ2-1, with D possibly called TRBD1 or TRBD2 (5 bases each). Trimming left V 4 bases short and J 2 bases short, with 12 bases between. Germline V gene sequence: CDR1 MNHEY, CDR2 SVGAGI. The CDR3 is 15 amino acids. DNA of the CDR3: TGTGCCAGCAGTTCTACGGGGCCTCCCTACAATGAGCAGTTCTTC. Translated, it gives CASSSTGPPYNEQFF.

This clonotype was seen just once. The chain employs TRBV19 and TRBJ2-1; possible D gene TRBD1, 6 bases. CDR1 is LNHDA and CDR2 is SQIVND in the germline V gene (reference sequence). Trimming removed 5 bases from V and 8 bases from J, with 13 bases in between. The CDR3 has 13 residues. CDR3 sequence (DNA): TGTGCCAGTAGTCGAGACAGGTTCGATGAGCAGTTCTTC. This codes for CASSRDRFDEQFF.

The genes are TRBV6-5 and TRBJ2-1, with 8 bases identical to TRBD2. CDR3 length: 13 amino acids. Germline V gene sequence: CDR1 MNHEY, CDR2 SVGAGI. V lost 1 base and J lost 9; bases outside the gene matches: 2. The CDR3 sequence is CASSYFTSGEQFF. CDR3 nucleotides: TGTGCCAGCAGTTACTTCACTAGCGGTGAGCAGTTCTTC.

The gene calls are TRBV7-2 and TRBJ2-1, with D hard to call. V was shortened by 1 base and J by 10 bases, with 14 bases between the two germline ends. This CDR3 comprises 14 residues. Germline CDR1 reads SGHTA; CDR2 reads FQGNSA. Written as DNA, the CDR3 is TGTGCCAGCAGCTTAGTCGTGTGGGCGAAGGAGCAGTTCTTC. This gives the protein CASSLVVWAKEQFF.

The V gene is TRBV7-8, the J gene TRBJ2-3, with 9 bases matching TRBD1. The CDR3 is made up of 20 amino acids. Germline CDR1 reads SGHVS; CDR2 reads FQNEAQ. V shed 1 base, J shed 5 bases, and the junction held 19 bases outside the gene matches. The CDR3 nucleotides read TGTGCCAGCAGCTTAGATACAGGGGGCAAAGCACGTGGTCGGGAAGATACGCAGTATTTT. It is translated as CASSLDTGGKARGREDTQYF. The entire variable domain, with the rest obtained from reference TRBV7-8 and TRBJ2-3, is as follows: GAGVSQSPRYKVAKRGQDVALRCDPISGHVSLFWYQQALGQGPEFLTYFQNEAQLDKSGLPSDRFFAERPEGSVSTLKIQRTQQEDSAVYLCASSLDTGGKARGREDTQYFGPGTRLTVL.

This sequence joins TRBV4-3 and TRBJ1-1; D is unresolved. Per germline, CDR1 LGHNA and CDR2 YSLEER. CDR3 length: 16 residues. V lost 4 bases, J lost 4 bases, and 19 bases lay in between. In nucleotides, the CDR3 is TGCGCCAGCAGCCCCCGGAAGAAGGCTTGGAGCACTGAAGCTTTCTTT. Translated, it gives CASSPRKKAWSTEAFF.

The rearrangement joins TRBV10-3 to TRBJ1-4; TRBD1 is a possible D gene (5 bases). Germline V gives CDR1 ENHRY, CDR2 SYGVKD. V lost 0 bases to trimming and J lost 8 bases, with 13 bases between them. This CDR3 spans 15 amino acids. As DNA, the CDR3 is TGTGCCATCAGTGAGTCGCAGGGATCAGAGGAAAAACTGTTTTTT. This codes for CAISESQGSEEKLFF.

The V call is TRBV12-3 or TRBV12-4, the J call TRBJ2-2; 7 bases map to TRBD1. V dropped 1 base and J dropped 4; count of bases not matched to a gene: 3. This CDR3 has 15 residues. The CDR3 region is CASSLGGQSTGELFF. The CDR3 nucleotides are TGTGCCAGCAGTTTAGGGGGACAGTCCACCGGGGAGCTGTTTTTT.

This clonotype was seen more than once but under ten times. This rearrangement joins TRBV12-3 or TRBV12-4 to TRBJ2-3; possible D gene TRBD2, 5 bases. The CDR3 has 14 amino acids. V lost 6 bases and J 8 bases, leaving 18 bases between the germline ends. CDR3 nucleotides: TGTGCCAGCAGGCCTCCTACCCGGGGTGTTACGCAGTATTTT. This translates into CASRPPTRGVTQYF.

This chain joins TRBV5-1 and TRBJ2-3, with TRBD1 matching 10 bases. V was clipped by 5 bases and J by 4 bases; unmatched bases: 13. This CDR3 region has 17 residues. Per the germline V gene, CDR1 is SGHRS and CDR2 is YFSETQ. The CDR3 region is CASSERQGAMWSDTQYF. Written as DNA, the CDR3 is TGCGCCAGCAGTGAACGACAGGGGGCAATGTGGTCAGATACGCAGTATTTT.

The chain recombines TRBV6-5 with TRBJ1-4, with D possibly TRBD1 on 6 matching bases. V lost 2 bases, J lost 6 bases, and 10 bases lay in between. Germline CDR1 and CDR2: MNHEY and SVGAGI. The CDR3 runs to 14 residues. The CDR3 loop is CASSYEQGYEKLFF. As DNA, the CDR3 is TGTGCCAGCAGTTACGAACAGGGATATGAAAAACTGTTTTTT.

J is TRBJ1-6 and V is TRBV7-9; D might be TRBD1 (6 bases). The CDR3 loop spans 17 amino acids. Germline V gives CDR1 SEHNR, CDR2 FQNEAQ (reference sequence). V gave up 5 bases and J gave up 7 bases, with 21 bases separating them. The CDR3 nucleotides are TGTGCCAGCAGCCCAGTCGGGTACAGGGACGAGAATTCACCCCTCCACTTT. Protein: CASSPVGYRDENSPLHF.

This clonotype was detected once. This chain joins TRBV20-1 and TRBJ2-7, with 9 bases identical to TRBD2. Germline V CDR1 and CDR2: DFQATT, SNEGSKA (reference sequence). Losses at the gene ends were 3 bases for V and 2 bases for J; bases not matched to a gene: 2. This CDR3 contains 13 residues. CDR3 nucleotides: TGCAGTGCTAGCCGGACTAGCGCCTACGAGCAGTACTTC. Its translation is CSASRTSAYEQYF.

The J gene is TRBJ2-1, the V gene TRBV2; tentatively, D is TRBD2 (5 bases). The germline CDR1 and CDR2 sequences are SNHLY and FYNNEI. This CDR3 is 15 amino acids long. Trimming shortened V by 7 bases and J by 4 bases, and 17 bases separated the two germline ends. CDR3 DNA sequence: TGTGCCAGCACAGGAGAGGGCTCCGGATACAATGAGCAGTTCTTC. It translates to CASTGEGSGYNEQFF.

This clonotype was recorded a few times. The chain combines TRBV12-3 or TRBV12-4 with TRBJ1-5; D not certain. The CDR3 spans 12 residues. V was pared by 3 bases and J by 7 bases, with 7 bases between. In nucleotides, the CDR3 is TGTGCCAGCAGTTTGTCTCACCAGCCCCAGCATTTT. This codes for CASSLSHQPQHF.

The V gene is TRBV15, the J gene TRBJ2-4, with TRBD2 as a possible D gene (5 bases). From germline, CDR1 is LNHNV and CDR2 YYDKDF (reference sequence). The CDR3 has 16 residues. V dropped 3 bases and J dropped 2 bases, with 14 bases sitting between them. DNA for the CDR3: TGTGCCACCAGCAGCAGGTCGAGGGTGACCAAAAACATTCAGTACTTC. It codes for CATSSRSRVTKNIQYF.

V gene TRBV7-9 combines with J gene TRBJ2-7; D is ambiguous. Trimming pared 5 bases from V and 3 bases from J, leaving 8 bases between. The CDR3 runs 12 residues. CDR1 and CDR2 from the germline V gene are SEHNR and FQNEAQ (reference sequence). The chain's CDR3 is CASSPFDYEQYF. CDR3 nucleotide sequence: TGTGCCAGCAGCCCATTCGACTACGAGCAGTACTTC.

This chain connects TRBV6-5 to TRBJ2-5; 7 nucleotides align to TRBD1. The CDR3 consists of 13 residues. From germline, CDR1 is MNHEY and CDR2 SVGAGI. Trimming cost V 6 bases and J 5 bases; bases outside gene matches: 6. CDR3 sequence: CASRGTARETQYF. The CDR3 nucleotides read TGTGCCAGCAGAGGGACAGCCAGGGAGACCCAGTACTTC.

This clonotype was counted only a few times. The V gene is TRBV14, the J gene TRBJ2-1, with 11 bases aligning to TRBD2. Germline trimming cut 5 bases from V and 4 bases from J; bases unmatched to any gene: 4. Germline V gives CDR1 SGHDN, CDR2 FVKESK. CDR3 size: 15 residues. The CDR3 DNA reads TGTGCCAGCAGCGCGGGACTAGCGGAGTACAATGAGCAGTTCTTC. It is translated as CASSAGLAEYNEQFF. Full variable domain (rest looked up from reference TRBV14 and TRBJ2-1): EAGVTQFPSHSVIEKGQTVTLRCDPISGHDNLYWYRRVMGKEIKFLLHFVKESKQDESGMPNNRFLAERTGGTYSTLKVQPAELEDSGVYFCASSAGLAEYNEQFFGPGTRLTVL.

This rearrangement joins TRBV3-1 to TRBJ1-6; weak D call: TRBD1 (5 bases). CDR1 is LGHDT and CDR2 is YNNKEL in the germline V gene (reference sequence). V was cut by 4 bases and J by 7 bases, with 20 bases left in between. The CDR3 loop spans 17 amino acids. The DNA of the CDR3 is TGTGCCAGCAGCCGAACCCGGTCCGGGGCCGGGAATTCACCCCTCCACTTT. Translated, it gives CASSRTRSGAGNSPLHF.

This clonotype has only a few counts. V usage is TRBV5-1 and J usage is TRBJ2-5; 8 bases fit TRBD2. Germline V gene lookup returns CDR1 SGHRS and CDR2 YFSETQ. The CDR3 is 16 residues long. V lost 5 bases, J lost 4 bases, and 13 bases stayed unmatched. CDR3 coding DNA: TGCGCCAGCAGTTCGCGTGTTAGCGGGGTGCGAGAGACCCAGTACTTC. Amino acid sequence: CASSSRVSGVRETQYF.

In its sample, this clonotype was seen a few times. J is TRBJ1-4 and V is TRBV7-9; 7 positions agree with TRBD1. The CDR3 is made up of 15 amino acids. V was clipped by 1 base and J by 5 bases; unmatched bases: 4. Germline V lookup: CDR1 SEHNR, CDR2 FQNEAQ (reference sequence). The CDR3, as DNA: TGTGCCAGCAGCTTAGAGAGGGGGCAGAATGAAAAACTGTTTTTT. Translating gives CASSLERGQNEKLFF.

This clonotype has a single count. The chain joins TRBV12-3 or TRBV12-4 to TRBJ2-5, with 7 bases identical to TRBD2. V was clipped by 1 base and J by 5 bases; unmatched bases: 10. CDR3 length equals 16 residues. The DNA of the CDR3 is TGTGCCAGCAGTTTAGGGGACTATAGTAGGTGGGAGACCCAGTACTTC. Protein: CASSLGDYSRWETQYF.

The V and J genes are TRBV12-3 or TRBV12-4 and TRBJ1-6; D gene unclear. This CDR3 is built from 16 residues. V was clipped by 6 bases and J by 0 bases, with 12 bases between them. CDR3 bases: TGTGCCAGCAGCACGGACCGGAGCTCCTATAATTCACCCCTCCACTTT. It codes for CASSTDRSSYNSPLHF.

The CDR3 nucleotides read TGTGCCAGCAGTTTGACAGGAGGGGTACGCCAGCCCCAGCATTTT. Residues: CASSLTGGVRQPQHF. This chain connects TRBV5-6 to TRBJ1-5; weak D call: TRBD1 (6 bases). The CDR3 is 15 amino acids. Germline values: CDR1 SGHDT, CDR2 YYEEEE. The germline V and J ends were trimmed by 5 bases and 7 bases, with 19 bases remaining between them.

This chain uses TRBV7-3 with TRBJ2-1, with D possibly being TRBD2 (5 bases). The CDR3 is 15 residues long. Germline V gene data show CDR1 as SGHTA and CDR2 as FQGTGA. Trimming took 2 bases from V and 9 from J, leaving 17 bases between them. The CDR3 DNA follows: TGTGCCAGCAGCTTAGCTTACGGGATAGGTAGTGAGCAGTTCTTC. Protein product: CASSLAYGIGSEQFF.